Listed below are T cell receptor beta chains from one sample, sequenced in a study of cytomegalovirus exposure and HLA in healthy donors. The assay was immunoSEQ multiplex PCR, and TCRdb's table has in-frame clones only and misses some. The repertoire includes about 110,000 clones, around 86% of them detected once, and 1.5% to 2% sits in the top ten. Source material: PBMCs. The receptors derive from a man between 40 and 49 years old in good health and CMV-seronegative. CDR3s include the opening cysteine and the closing phenylalanine or tryptophan. Each record gives: D gene, V gene, J gene, clone size, CDR3 protein, CDR3 DNA. A D gene is named only where the DNA matches it firmly. A row's size may be missing; if present it is once, few, many or a size class.

>-|TRBV27|TRBJ2-1|-
CASSPPRTGHRIREQFF
TGTGCCAGCAGTCCCCCCCGCACGGGACACCGTATCCGGGAGCAGTTCTTC
>-|TRBV11-2|TRBJ2-5|few
CASSSPSETQYF
TGTGCCAGCAGCTCCCCCTCGGAGACCCAGTACTTC
>TRBD1|TRBV6-5|TRBJ2-7|-
CASSKDRGDYEQYF
TGTGCCAGCAGTAAGGACAGGGGCGATTACGAGCAGTACTTC
>-|TRBV6-1|TRBJ2-7|-
CARTPRDTYYEQYF
TGTGCCCGAACCCCCCGGGACACCTACTACGAGCAGTACTTC
>-|TRBV9|TRBJ2-3|-
CASSARDTQYF
TGTGCCAGCAGCGCCCGGGATACGCAGTATTTT
>-|TRBV19|TRBJ1-5|-
CASSTEQGRYQPQHF
TGTGCCAGTAGTACAGAACAGGGAAGGTATCAGCCCCAGCATTTT
>-|TRBV7-9|TRBJ1-4|few
CASSSRQTTNEKLFF
TGTGCCAGCAGCTCGAGACAGACAACTAATGAAAAACTGTTTTTT
>-|TRBV10-1|TRBJ1-6|few
CASAPHSHRNSPLHF
TGCGCCAGTGCCCCCCACAGTCACCGTAATTCACCCCTCCACTTT
>TRBD1|TRBV29-1|TRBJ1-2|-
CSVVRTGDYGYTF
TGCAGCGTTGTTAGGACAGGGGACTATGGCTACACCTTC
>-|TRBV29-1|TRBJ2-1|once
CSVVGVRGNEQFF
TGCAGCGTTGTTGGCGTCAGGGGAAATGAGCAGTTCTTC
>-|TRBV6-1|TRBJ2-2|-
CASSGRNTGELFF
TGTGCCAGCAGTGGTCGGAACACCGGGGAGCTGTTTTTT
>-|TRBV28|TRBJ1-2|-
CASRSRGFYGYTF
TGTGCCAGCAGGAGCAGGGGATTCTATGGCTACACCTTC
>-|TRBV27|TRBJ1-1|-
CASGYRVNTEAFF
TGTGCCAGCGGCTACAGGGTAAACACTGAAGCTTTCTTT
>TRBD1|TRBV5-4|TRBJ2-3|once
CASTVTGADTQYF
TGTGCCAGCACTGTCACAGGGGCAGATACGCAGTATTTT
>TRBD1|TRBV5-1|TRBJ2-3|-
CASSFGQGGYTQYF
TGCGCCAGCAGCTTTGGACAGGGCGGGTATACGCAGTATTTT
>-|TRBV28|TRBJ1-5|-
CASTGQINSNQPQHF
TGTGCCAGCACCGGACAGATCAATAGCAATCAGCCCCAGCATTTT
>-|TRBV7-2|TRBJ1-2|-
CASSLRSGVLAF
TGTGCCAGCAGCTTACGTTCAGGGGTCCTCGCCTTC
>-|TRBV5-1|TRBJ2-7|-
CASSLEGRAFGEQYF
TGCGCCAGCAGCTTGGAGGGCAGGGCCTTTGGCGAGCAGTACTTC
>TRBD1|TRBV7-9|TRBJ2-1|-
CASSSETGDRYNEQFF
TGTGCCAGCAGCTCCGAGACAGGGGATCGGTACAATGAGCAGTTCTTC
>-|TRBV6-1|TRBJ1-2|-
CASRGALEDYGYTF
TGTGCCAGCAGGGGGGCCCTAGAGGACTATGGCTACACCTTC
>-|TRBV10-3|TRBJ1-5|-
CAIARSQGDNQPQHF
TGTGCCATCGCAAGGTCGCAGGGTGACAATCAGCCCCAGCATTTT
>-|TRBV10-3|TRBJ1-1|-
CAISESAGGTEAFF
TGTGCCATCAGTGAGTCCGCAGGAGGGACTGAAGCTTTCTTT
>-|TRBV5-1|TRBJ2-7|few
CASSFWDGGEQYF
TGCGCCAGCAGCTTTTGGGACGGGGGCGAGCAGTACTTC
>TRBD1|TRBV5-1|TRBJ2-7|-
CASSGTGGSREQYF
TGCGCCAGCTCCGGGACAGGGGGCTCCAGGGAGCAGTACTTC
>-|TRBV7-8|TRBJ2-7|-
CASSLGQVYEQYF
TGTGCCAGCAGCTTAGGACAAGTCTACGAGCAGTACTTC
>-|TRBV5-4|TRBJ2-7|-
CASSLVRGEEQYF
TGTGCCAGCAGCTTAGTGCGGGGCGAGGAGCAGTACTTC
>TRBD1|TRBV2|TRBJ1-2|-
CASNMLTGGNYGYTF
TGTGCCAGTAACATGTTGACAGGGGGAAACTATGGCTACACCTTC
>TRBD1|TRBV10-3|TRBJ1-2|-
CATETGTGDGYTF
TGTGCCACCGAAACCGGGACAGGGGACGGCTACACCTTC
>-|TRBV28|TRBJ2-5|-
CASSVGGIQETQYF
TGTGCCAGCAGTGTTGGGGGGATCCAAGAGACCCAGTACTTC
>-|TRBV6-6|TRBJ2-7|-
CASSYGVSYEQYF
TGTGCCAGCAGTTACGGAGTATCTTACGAGCAGTACTTC
>TRBD2|TRBV28|TRBJ2-1|-
CASSLGIQRGNNEQFF
TGTGCCAGCAGTTTAGGGATCCAGCGGGGGAACAATGAGCAGTTCTTC
>-|TRBV5-1|TRBJ1-6|-
CASSLGGADNSPLHF
TGCGCCAGCAGCTTGGGGGGCGCGGATAATTCACCCCTCCACTTT
>TRBD1|TRBV28|TRBJ1-5|-
CASSFRNRGAQHF
TGTGCCAGCAGTTTTCGCAACAGGGGGGCCCAGCATTTT
>-|TRBV4-1|TRBJ2-1|once
CASSHPVPLDNEQFF
TGCGCCAGCAGCCACCCGGTCCCGCTTGACAATGAGCAGTTCTTC
>-|TRBV28|TRBJ1-1|-
CASSLGQSTTPFPEAFF
TGTGCCAGCAGTTTAGGACAGTCTACTACCCCTTTCCCTGAAGCTTTCTTT
>-|TRBV19|TRBJ2-5|-
CASSIGSEETQYF
TGTGCCAGTAGTATAGGGTCAGAAGAGACCCAGTACTTC
>TRBD1|TRBV30|TRBJ1-6|-
CALNTGGFSPLHF
TGTGCCTTAAACACAGGGGGCTTTTCACCCCTCCACTTT
>-|TRBV5-4|TRBJ2-3|-
CASSLAKRGSVDTQYF
TGTGCCAGCAGCTTGGCCAAGCGCGGCTCGGTGGATACGCAGTATTTT
>TRBD1|TRBV6-1|TRBJ1-1|-
CASTNQGAATEAFF
TGTGCCAGCACCAATCAGGGGGCAGCCACTGAAGCTTTCTTT
>-|TRBV28|TRBJ1-1|-
CASSLCIGRYGTEAFF
TGTGCCAGCAGTTTATGCATCGGCAGGTACGGCACTGAAGCTTTCTTT
>TRBD1|TRBV6-1|TRBJ1-2|-
CASSRDRDYGYTF
TGTGCCAGCTCGAGGGACAGGGACTATGGCTACACCTTC